The 19 T cell receptor beta chains below all came from one sample that was sequenced in a study of T-cell memory formation after mild COVID-19. MiXCR was run by TCRdb on the 5' RACE reads, yielding one entry per CDR3 protein. The data contain 530,000 or so distinct CDR3 sequences, 15% to 20% of them singletons. Specimen: PBMCs or a T cell subset sorted from them (not recorded which). The source of these receptors is an adult woman who had mild COVID-19 (a few samples of this study predate the infection). Cell type and time point are not known.

This clonotype came up a few times. This chain joins TRBV12-3 or TRBV12-4 and TRBJ1-4; D remains ambiguous. The CDR3 loop spans 15 amino acids. Trimming cost V 2 bases and J 2 bases, with 9 bases left between them. This CDR3 is CASSLTYPTNEKLFF. The CDR3 region has the DNA TGTGCCAGCAGTTTAACGTATCCGACTAATGAAAAACTGTTTTTT.

This clonotype occurred a few times. V gene TRBV27 combines with J gene TRBJ2-4; tentatively, D is TRBD2 (7 bases). V lost 3 bases and J lost 6, with 15 bases in between. The CDR3 is made up of 15 amino acids. Germline values: CDR1 MNHEY, CDR2 SMNVEV (reference sequence). In nucleotides, the CDR3 is TGTGCCAGCAGTTTGGCGGGGGCCGAGGGAAACATTCAGTACTTC. Translated, it gives CASSLAGAEGNIQYF.

Regarding this clonotype: This may stem from a read error, because a much larger clone lies one nucleotide away. The rearrangement uses TRBV5-1 and TRBJ2-5, with D unclear. CDR1 is SGHRS and CDR2 is YFSETQ in the germline V gene. This CDR3 has 16 residues. Trimming cost V 2 bases and J 0 bases, with 14 bases left between them. CDR3 in DNA: TGCGCCAGCAGCTTTCAACGGAAACAGTACCAAGAGACCCAGTACTTC. Encoded protein: CASSFQRKQYQETQYF.

V gene TRBV5-1 combines with J gene TRBJ1-2; perhaps TRBD1 as D (6 bases). The ends were cut back, 4 bases at V and 4 bases at J, with 11 bases in the middle. This CDR3 spans 13 amino acids. The germline V gene encodes CDR1 SGHRS and CDR2 YFSETQ. This chain's CDR3 is CASSLDSPYGYTF. The CDR3 coding sequence is TGCGCCAGCAGCCTGGACAGCCCCTATGGCTACACCTTC.

This clonotype turned up a few times. The V call is TRBV7-9, the J call TRBJ1-4; unclear D gene. Germline CDR1 is SEHNR and CDR2 is FQNEAQ (reference sequence). The CDR3 has 14 amino acids. Trimming shortened V by 2 bases and J by 8 bases, and 12 bases separated the two germline ends. This chain's CDR3 is CASSLSVGWEKLFF. The CDR3 DNA reads as TGTGCCAGCAGCTTATCTGTCGGGTGGGAAAAACTGTTTTTT.

This chain uses TRBV7-9 with TRBJ2-3; 7 positions match TRBD2. The CDR3 totals 16 residues. The V gene's germline CDR1 is SEHNR and CDR2 FQNEAQ (reference sequence). After removal of 5 bases from V and 3 bases from J, the junction contained 11 bases not matched to a gene. This chain's CDR3 is CASSPQVVGRTDTQYF. The CDR3 DNA is TGTGCCAGCAGCCCCCAGGTTGTCGGGAGGACAGATACGCAGTATTTT.

This chain joins TRBV20-1 and TRBJ2-7, with 9 bases that match TRBD1. With V trimmed by 3 bases and J by 2 bases, 5 bases remained unmatched. This CDR3 spans 14 amino acids. Germline values: CDR1 DFQATT, CDR2 SNEGSKA (reference sequence). CDR3 sequence: CSASGQGPPYEQYF. The CDR3 bases are TGCAGTGCTAGCGGACAGGGGCCTCCCTACGAGCAGTACTTC.

V is TRBV9 and J is TRBJ2-3; no clear D gene. CDR1 is SGDLS, CDR2 YYNGEE, per germline. The CDR3 runs 13 residues. V lost 6 bases to trimming and J lost 3 bases, with 11 bases between them. The CDR3 sequence: CASTRIMTDTQYF. The CDR3, as DNA: TGTGCCAGCACAAGGATAATGACAGATACGCAGTATTTT. The full variable domain, rest sourced from reference TRBV9 and TRBJ2-3, is DSGVTQTPKHLITATGQRVTLRCSPRSGDLSVYWYQQSLDQGLQFLIQYYNGEERAKGNILERFSAQQFPDLHSELNLSSLELGDSALYFCASTRIMTDTQYFGPGTRLTVL.

This clonotype has a count of ten or more. V is TRBV19 and J is TRBJ2-1; D possibly corresponds to TRBD1 (6 bases). The CDR3 has 16 residues. Germline-derived CDR1 and CDR2 are LNHDA and SQIVND (reference sequence). V was shortened by 10 bases and J by 0 bases, with 19 bases between the two germline ends. CDR3 DNA sequence: TGTGCCACTGCGGACAGAGTCACACCCTCCTACAATGAGCAGTTCTTC. Its protein is CATADRVTPSYNEQFF. Complete variable domain (other parts from reference TRBV19 and TRBJ2-1): DGGITQSPKYLFRKEGQNVTLSCEQNLNHDAMYWYRQDPGQGLRLIYYSQIVNDFQKGDIAEGYSVSREKKESFPLTVTSAQKNPTAFYLCATADRVTPSYNEQFFGPGTRLTVL.

This chain connects TRBV5-6 to TRBJ2-7, with 11 positions matching TRBD2. Germline CDR1 reads SGHDT; CDR2 reads YYEEEE. CDR3 size: 14 residues. V lost 3 bases, J lost 7 bases, and 6 bases stayed unmatched. The chain's CDR3 is CASSSLSGRGEQYF. CDR3 nucleotide sequence: TGTGCCAGCAGCTCCCTTAGCGGGAGGGGAGAGCAGTACTTC.

This clonotype has only a few counts. The chain combines TRBV7-3 with TRBJ2-6; D gene unclear. V was trimmed by 5 bases and J by 1 base, leaving 9 bases between them. Germline V gene sequence: CDR1 SGHTA, CDR2 FQGTGA. The CDR3 runs to 15 residues. CDR3 loop: CASSLQASGANVLTF. The CDR3 nucleotides read TGTGCCAGCAGCCTCCAAGCGTCTGGGGCCAACGTCCTGACTTTC.

This clonotype was counted between two and nine times. CDR3 sequence: CAISEGTSTATDTQYF. CDR3 bases: TGTGCCATCAGTGAGGGGACTAGCACTGCCACAGATACGCAGTATTTT. The J gene is TRBJ2-3, the V gene TRBV10-3; 9 nucleotides align to TRBD2. Germline values: CDR1 ENHRY, CDR2 SYGVKD. V lost 2 bases and J lost 2; bases outside the gene matches: 5. The CDR3 loop spans 16 amino acids.

The V gene is TRBV24-1, the J gene TRBJ1-2; 9 bases are shared with TRBD1. This CDR3 region has 14 residues. Germline CDR1 is KGHDR and CDR2 is SFDVKD. V trimming: 4 bases; J trimming: 8 bases; junction bases outside the gene matches: 7. DNA for the CDR3: TGTGCCACCAGTGAAGCACAGGGGGCGCGCGGCTACACCTTC. It is translated as CATSEAQGARGYTF.

Concerning this clonotype: This may be a read error, as it is one base from a much larger clone. The CDR3 sequence: CASSHGTGVSGELFF. The CDR3 DNA is TGTGCCAGCAGCCACGGGACAGGGGTGTCCGGGGAGCTGTTTTTT. V is TRBV3-1 and J is TRBJ2-2, with 10 positions matching TRBD1. The CDR3 is made up of 15 amino acids. Per germline, CDR1 LGHDT and CDR2 YNNKEL (reference sequence). Germline trimming cut 3 bases from V and 6 bases from J; bases unmatched to any gene: 4.

The chain recombines TRBV3-1 with TRBJ1-2, with unresolved D. CDR1 is LGHDT, CDR2 YNNKEL, per germline (reference sequence). This CDR3 is built from 13 residues. Trimming pared 6 bases from V and 8 bases from J, leaving 16 bases between. The CDR3 reads CASSLDAAKGYTF. CDR3 DNA: TGTGCCAGCAGTCTGGACGCGGCGAAAGGCTACACCTTC.

The V call is TRBV3-1, the J call TRBJ1-1; possible D gene TRBD1, 5 bases. Germline CDR1 reads LGHDT; CDR2 reads YNNKEL (reference sequence). Trimming removed 3 bases at V and 1 base at J, with 15 bases between. CDR3 size: 16 residues. The CDR3 DNA sequence: TGTGCCAGCAGCCAGGTGCCTTGGGACGGGAACACTGAAGCTTTCTTT. Residues: CASSQVPWDGNTEAFF.

The J gene is TRBJ1-5, the V gene TRBV2; D not resolved. This CDR3 has 12 amino acids. The germline V gene encodes CDR1 SNHLY and CDR2 FYNNEI. Trimming left V 6 bases short and J 6 bases short, with 9 bases between. The DNA for the CDR3 is TGTGCCAGCAGGGCTGGAGGTCAGCCCCAGCATTTT. This gives the protein CASRAGGQPQHF.

This sequence joins TRBV5-1 and TRBJ2-5; perhaps D is TRBD1 or TRBD2 (5 bases each). The CDR3 totals 15 residues. The germline gives CDR1 SGHRS, CDR2 YFSETQ. Deletions cut 1 base from V and 5 bases from J, with 15 bases between. The DNA for the CDR3 is TGCGCCAGCAGCTTGTTGTCTGCTGAGGGGGAGACCCAGTACTTC. Protein product: CASSLLSAEGETQYF.

The chain carries TRBV20-1 and TRBJ2-3, with 12 bases matching TRBD2. The CDR3 extends over 18 amino acids. Germline values: CDR1 DFQATT, CDR2 SNEGSKA (reference sequence). With V trimmed by 0 bases and J by 4 bases, 11 bases remained unmatched. The CDR3 loop reads CSARDLTSGSFGADTQYF. The CDR3 DNA follows: TGCAGTGCTAGAGACTTGACTAGCGGGAGTTTCGGGGCAGATACGCAGTATTTT.